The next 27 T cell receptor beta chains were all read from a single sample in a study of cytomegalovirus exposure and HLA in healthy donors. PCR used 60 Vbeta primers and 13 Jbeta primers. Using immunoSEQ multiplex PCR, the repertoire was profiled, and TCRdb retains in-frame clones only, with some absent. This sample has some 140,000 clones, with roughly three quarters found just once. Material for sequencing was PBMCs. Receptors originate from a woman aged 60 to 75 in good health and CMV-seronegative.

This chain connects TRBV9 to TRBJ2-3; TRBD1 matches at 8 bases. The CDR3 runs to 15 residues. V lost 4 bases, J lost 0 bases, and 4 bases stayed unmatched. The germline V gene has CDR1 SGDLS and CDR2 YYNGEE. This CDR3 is CASSTRTGSTDTQYF. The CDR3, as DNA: TGTGCCAGCAGCACCCGGACAGGGAGCACAGATACGCAGTATTTT.

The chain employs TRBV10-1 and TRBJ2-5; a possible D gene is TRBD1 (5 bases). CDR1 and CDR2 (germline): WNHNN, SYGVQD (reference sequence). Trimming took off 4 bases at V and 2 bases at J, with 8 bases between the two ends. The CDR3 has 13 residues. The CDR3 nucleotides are TGCGCCAGCAGTGCAGGGTGGCAAGAGACCCAGTACTTC. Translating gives CASSAGWQETQYF.

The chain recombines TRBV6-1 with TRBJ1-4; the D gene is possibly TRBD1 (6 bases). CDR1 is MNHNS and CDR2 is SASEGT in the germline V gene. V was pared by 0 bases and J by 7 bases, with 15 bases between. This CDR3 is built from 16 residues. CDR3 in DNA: TGTGCCAGCAGTGAAGCCGCGGGGGGCGAGGGTGAAAAACTGTTTTTT. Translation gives CASSEAAGGEGEKLFF.

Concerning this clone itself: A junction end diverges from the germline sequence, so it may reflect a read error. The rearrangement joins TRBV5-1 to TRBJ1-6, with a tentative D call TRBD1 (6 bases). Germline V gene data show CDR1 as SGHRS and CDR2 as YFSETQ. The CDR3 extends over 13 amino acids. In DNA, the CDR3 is TGTGCCAGCAGCCAAGACAGGAATTCACCCCTCCACTTT. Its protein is CASSQDRNSPLHF.

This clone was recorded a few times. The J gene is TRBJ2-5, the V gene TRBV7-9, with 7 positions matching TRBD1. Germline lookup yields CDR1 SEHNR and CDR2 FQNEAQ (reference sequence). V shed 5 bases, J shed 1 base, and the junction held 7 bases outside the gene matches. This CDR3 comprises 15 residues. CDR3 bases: TGTGCCAGCAGCCCCCTGGGACAGATCCAAGAGACCCAGTACTTC. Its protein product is CASSPLGQIQETQYF.

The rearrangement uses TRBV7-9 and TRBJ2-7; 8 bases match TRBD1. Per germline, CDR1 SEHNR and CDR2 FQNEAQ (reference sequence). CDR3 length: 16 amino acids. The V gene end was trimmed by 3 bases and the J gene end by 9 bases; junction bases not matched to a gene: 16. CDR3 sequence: CASSFVVAPQGAVQYF. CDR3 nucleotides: TGTGCCAGCAGCTTCGTTGTGGCCCCCCAGGGGGCGGTGCAGTACTTC.

CDR3 bases: TGTGCCAGCAGCTTAGCGGCCAGCTACGAGCAGTACTTC. Translation gives CASSLAASYEQYF. J is TRBJ2-7 and V is TRBV11-1; D call uncertain. The CDR3 runs to 13 residues. The germline V gene has CDR1 SGHAT and CDR2 FQDESV (reference sequence). V was cut by 0 bases and J by 3 bases, with 6 bases left in between.

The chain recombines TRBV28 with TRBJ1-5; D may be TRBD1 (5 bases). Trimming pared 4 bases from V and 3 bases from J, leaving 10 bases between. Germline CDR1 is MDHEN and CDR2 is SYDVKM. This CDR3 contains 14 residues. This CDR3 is CASSSGGNNQPQHF. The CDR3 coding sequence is TGTGCCAGCAGTTCCGGGGGGAACAATCAGCCCCAGCATTTT. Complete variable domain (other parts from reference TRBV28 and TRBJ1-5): DVKVTQSSRYLVKRTGEKVFLECVQDMDHENMFWYRQDPGLGLRLIYFSYDVKMKEKGDIPEGYSVSREKKERFSLILESASTNQTSMYLCASSSGGNNQPQHFGDGTRLSIL.

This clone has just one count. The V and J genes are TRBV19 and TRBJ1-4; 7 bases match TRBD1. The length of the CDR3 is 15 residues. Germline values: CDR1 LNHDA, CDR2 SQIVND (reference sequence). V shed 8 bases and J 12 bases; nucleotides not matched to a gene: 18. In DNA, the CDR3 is TGTGCCAGTGGAAAGTCCGGGACAGCGGTGGGGGAACTGTTTTTT. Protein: CASGKSGTAVGELFF.

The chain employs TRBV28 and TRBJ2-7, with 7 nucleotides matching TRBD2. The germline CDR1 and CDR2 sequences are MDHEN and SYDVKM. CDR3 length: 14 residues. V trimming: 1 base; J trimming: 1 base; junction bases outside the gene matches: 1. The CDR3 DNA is TGTGCCAGCAGTTTATCCGGGAGGTCCTACGAGCAGTACTTC. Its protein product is CASSLSGRSYEQYF.

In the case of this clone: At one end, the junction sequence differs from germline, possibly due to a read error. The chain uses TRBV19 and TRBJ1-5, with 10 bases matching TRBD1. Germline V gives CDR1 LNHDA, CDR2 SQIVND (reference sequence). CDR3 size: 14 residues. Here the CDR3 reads CAGRRQGAGQPQHF. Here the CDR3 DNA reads TGTGCCGGTAGAAGACAGGGGGCGGGTCAGCCCCAGCATTTT.

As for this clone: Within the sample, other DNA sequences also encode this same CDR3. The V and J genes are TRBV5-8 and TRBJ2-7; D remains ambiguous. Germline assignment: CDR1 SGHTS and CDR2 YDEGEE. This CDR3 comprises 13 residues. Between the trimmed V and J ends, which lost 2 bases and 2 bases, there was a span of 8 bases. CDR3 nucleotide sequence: TGTGCCAGCAGCTTCGCAGGAACCTACGAGCAGTACTTC. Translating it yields CASSFAGTYEQYF.

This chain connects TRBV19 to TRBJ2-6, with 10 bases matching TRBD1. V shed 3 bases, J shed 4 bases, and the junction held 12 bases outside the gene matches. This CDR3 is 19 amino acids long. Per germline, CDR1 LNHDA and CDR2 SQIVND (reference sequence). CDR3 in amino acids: CASSIYFRDRGSGANVLTF. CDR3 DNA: TGTGCCAGTAGTATCTATTTTCGGGACAGGGGTTCAGGGGCCAACGTCCTGACTTTC. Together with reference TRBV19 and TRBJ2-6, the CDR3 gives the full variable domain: DGGITQSPKYLFRKEGQNVTLSCEQNLNHDAMYWYRQDPGQGLRLIYYSQIVNDFQKGDIAEGYSVSREKKESFPLTVTSAQKNPTAFYLCASSIYFRDRGSGANVLTFGAGSRLTVL.

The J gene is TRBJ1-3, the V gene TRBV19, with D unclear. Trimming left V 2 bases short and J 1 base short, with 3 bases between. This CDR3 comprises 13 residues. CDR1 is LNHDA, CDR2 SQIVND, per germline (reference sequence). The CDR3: CASSISSGNTIYF. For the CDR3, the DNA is TGTGCCAGTAGTATATCTTCTGGAAACACCATATATTTT.

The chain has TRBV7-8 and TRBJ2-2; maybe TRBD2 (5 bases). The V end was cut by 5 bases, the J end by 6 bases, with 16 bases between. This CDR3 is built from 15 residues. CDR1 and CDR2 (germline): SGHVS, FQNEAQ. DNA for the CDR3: TGTGCCAGCAGCCCCGCTGGACTTACTCCCGGGGAGCTGTTTTTT. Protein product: CASSPAGLTPGELFF.

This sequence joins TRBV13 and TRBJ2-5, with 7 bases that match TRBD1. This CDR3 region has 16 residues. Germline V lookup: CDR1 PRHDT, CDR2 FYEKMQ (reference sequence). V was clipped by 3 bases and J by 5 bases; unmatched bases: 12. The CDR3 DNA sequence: TGTGCCAGCAGCTTCTCCCGGACAGGACCGGTGGAGACCCAGTACTTC. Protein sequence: CASSFSRTGPVETQYF. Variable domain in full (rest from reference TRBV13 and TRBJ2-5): AAGVIQSPRHLIKEKRETATLKCYPIPRHDTVYWYQQGPGQDPQFLISFYEKMQSDKGSIPDRFSAQQFSDYHSELNMSSLELGDSALYFCASSFSRTGPVETQYFGPGTRLLVL.

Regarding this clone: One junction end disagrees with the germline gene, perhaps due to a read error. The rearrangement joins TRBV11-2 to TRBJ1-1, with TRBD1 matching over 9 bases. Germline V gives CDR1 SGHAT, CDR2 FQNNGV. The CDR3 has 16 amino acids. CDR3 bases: TGTGCCAGCAGCGTAGACAGGGGGTCCATGGGCACTGAAGCTTTCTTT. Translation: CASSVDRGSMGTEAFF.

The CDR3 DNA is TGCGCCAGCAGCCAAGATGGGACAGGGTCATACAATGAGCAGTTCTTC. As protein: CASSQDGTGSYNEQFF. The chain employs TRBV4-1 and TRBJ2-1; 9 bases agree with TRBD1. The CDR3 loop spans 16 amino acids. Germline CDR1 is MGHRA and CDR2 is YSYEKL. V was pared by 0 bases and J by 4 bases, with 4 bases of the junction left unmatched.

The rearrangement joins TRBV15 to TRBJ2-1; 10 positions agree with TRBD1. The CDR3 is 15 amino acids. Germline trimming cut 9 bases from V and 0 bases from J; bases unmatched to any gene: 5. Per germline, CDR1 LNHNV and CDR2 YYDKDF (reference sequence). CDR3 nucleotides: TGTGCCACGCAGCGGGACAGGGGCTCCTACAATGAGCAGTTCTTC. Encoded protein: CATQRDRGSYNEQFF.

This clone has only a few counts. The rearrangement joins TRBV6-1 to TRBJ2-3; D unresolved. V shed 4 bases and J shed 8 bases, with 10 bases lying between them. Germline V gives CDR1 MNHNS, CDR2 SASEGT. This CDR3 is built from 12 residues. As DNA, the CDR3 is TGTGCCAGCAGTGCGAGGTCTCTTACGCAGTATTTT. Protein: CASSARSLTQYF.

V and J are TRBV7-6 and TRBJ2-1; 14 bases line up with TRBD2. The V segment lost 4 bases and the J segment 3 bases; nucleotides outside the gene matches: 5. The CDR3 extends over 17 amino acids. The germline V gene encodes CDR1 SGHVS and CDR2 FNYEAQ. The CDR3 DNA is TGTGCCAGCAGCTCGACTAGCGGGGGGGGTCACTACAATGAGCAGTTCTTC. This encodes CASSSTSGGGHYNEQFF.

In nucleotides, the CDR3 is TGTGCCAGCAGGCGGGGCAGCTCCTACGAGCAGTACTTC. This gives the protein CASRRGSSYEQYF. The genes are TRBV27 and TRBJ2-7; possible D gene TRBD2, 6 bases. V dropped 6 bases and J dropped 0 bases, with 9 bases sitting between them. Germline CDR1 and CDR2: MNHEY and SMNVEV (reference sequence). The CDR3 contains 13 residues.

The CDR3 DNA follows: TGTGCCAGCAGGACCGCGGGCTCTGGCTACACCTTC. It codes for CASRTAGSGYTF. V and J are TRBV28 and TRBJ1-2; D uncertain. The CDR3 has 12 amino acids. Trimming pared 6 bases from V and 7 bases from J, leaving 12 bases between. Germline V lookup: CDR1 MDHEN, CDR2 SYDVKM.

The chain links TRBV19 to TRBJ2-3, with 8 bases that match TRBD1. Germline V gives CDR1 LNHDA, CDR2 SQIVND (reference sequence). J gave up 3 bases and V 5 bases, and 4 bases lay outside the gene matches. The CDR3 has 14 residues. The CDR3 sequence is CASSRQGLTDTQYF. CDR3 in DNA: TGTGCCAGTAGTCGACAGGGGTTAACAGATACGCAGTATTTT.

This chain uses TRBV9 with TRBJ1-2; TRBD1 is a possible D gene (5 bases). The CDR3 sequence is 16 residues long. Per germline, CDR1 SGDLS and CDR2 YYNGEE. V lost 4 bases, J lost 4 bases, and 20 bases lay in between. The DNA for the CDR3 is TGTGCCAGCAGCTCCCAGGGAACAGGCCTTGGCTATGGCTACACCTTC. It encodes CASSSQGTGLGYGYTF.

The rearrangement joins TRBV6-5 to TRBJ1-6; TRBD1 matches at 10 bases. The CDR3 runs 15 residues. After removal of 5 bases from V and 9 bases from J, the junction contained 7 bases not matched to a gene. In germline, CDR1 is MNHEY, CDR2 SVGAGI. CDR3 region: CASSTFGTGVSPLHF. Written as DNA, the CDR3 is TGTGCCAGCAGTACATTCGGGACAGGGGTTTCACCCCTCCACTTT.

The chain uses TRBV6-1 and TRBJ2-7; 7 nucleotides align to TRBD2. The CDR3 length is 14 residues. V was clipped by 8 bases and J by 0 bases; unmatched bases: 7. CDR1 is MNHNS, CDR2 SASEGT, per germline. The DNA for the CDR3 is TGTGCCAGCCAATGGGGCGGGAGCTCCTACGAGCAGTACTTC. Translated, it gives CASQWGGSSYEQYF.